A single sample gave rise to the 3 T cell receptor beta chains below, sequenced in a study of blood T cells in healthy people across ages. The second PCR ran about 6 to 11 cycles with a sample-barcoded 5' primer and J-beta primers. TCRdb re-derived calls from the 5' RACE reads in MiXCR, one entry per CDR3 protein. The sample lists 1.5 million or so distinct CDR3 sequences; 42% were seen once. The specimen sequenced was blood. The receptors originated from a woman under 30 in good health.

The chain combines TRBV3-1 with TRBJ2-1, with 7 bases fitting TRBD2. CDR3 length: 17 residues. CDR1 is LGHDT, CDR2 YNNKEL, per germline (reference sequence). V dropped 0 bases and J dropped 7; count of bases not matched to a gene: 12. The CDR3 coding sequence is TGTGCCAGCAGCCAAGATTTGAGAGCGGGATCCCCGAATGAGCAGTTCTTC. Its protein product is CASSQDLRAGSPNEQFF.

CDR3 region: CASSQDGAPLQETQYF. CDR3 bases: TGTGCCAGCAGCCAAGATGGAGCCCCATTACAAGAGACCCAGTACTTC. The rearrangement uses TRBV3-1 and TRBJ2-5; D unclear. Germline values: CDR1 LGHDT, CDR2 YNNKEL (reference sequence). The CDR3 extends over 16 amino acids. With 0 bases removed from V and 2 bases from J, the gap between germline ends came to 13 bases.

V usage is TRBV4-2 and J usage is TRBJ2-3; no clear D. Per the germline V gene, CDR1 is LGHNA and CDR2 is YNFKEQ. V lost 6 bases and J 0 bases, leaving 16 bases between the germline ends. This CDR3 contains 16 residues. The CDR3 DNA follows: TGTGCCAGCAGTCTACCTATGGCAGCTAGCACAGATACGCAGTATTTT. It translates to CASSLPMAASTDTQYF.